This passage covers 4 T cell receptor beta chains from one sample sequenced in a study of T cells in Graves' hyperthyroidism and ophthalmopathy (dated by TCRdb to the late 2010s). The library was made by multiplex PCR. Sequencing used an Illumina HiSeq 2000. The TCR beta CDR3 regions were amplified from RNA transcripts. A first-round RT-PCR of the TCR CDR3 used the HTBI primer set with the Qiagen OneStep RT-PCR kit. TCRdb ran its own pipeline on the public reads, namely fastp trimming at Q25 and MiXCR clone calling, and kept in-frame beta chains. CDR3 protein sequences are deduplicated, and each keeps its most common genes and DNA. Present in this sample are some 300,000 distinct CDR3 sequences, 13% of which were seen just once. Jointly, the top ten make up more than 7.5% of the sample. The specimen sequenced was blood. These receptor sequences come from a woman aged 25 to 39 with Graves' hyperthyroidism that later progressed to Graves' ophthalmopathy.

This clonotype was observed many times. This chain connects TRBV6-1 to TRBJ2-7, with D unresolved. V lost 0 bases to trimming and J lost 5 bases, with 5 bases between them. The CDR3 loop spans 12 amino acids. Germline V gene data show CDR1 as MNHNS and CDR2 as SASEGT. The CDR3 reads CASSEALDEQYF. CDR3 DNA sequence: TGTGCCAGCAGTGAAGCGCTTGACGAGCAGTACTTC.

This clonotype came up many times. The V call is TRBV2, the J call TRBJ1-1; 7 bases align to TRBD1. V lost 8 bases to trimming and J lost 3 bases; unmatched junction nucleotides: 6. This CDR3 has 13 amino acids. Germline values: CDR1 SNHLY, CDR2 FYNNEI. CDR3 sequence (DNA): TGTGCCAGCGTAAGGGGGCGTGACACTGAAGCTTTCTTT. Its translation: CASVRGRDTEAFF.

The sample holds many counts of this clonotype. The V call is TRBV5-1, the J call TRBJ2-3; 8 bases agree with TRBD1. CDR1 and CDR2 from the germline V gene are SGHRS and YFSETQ. CDR3 length: 16 amino acids. V trimming: 2 bases; J trimming: 3 bases; junction bases outside the gene matches: 8. CDR3 nucleotide sequence: TGCGCCAGCAGCTTACTTGGACAGGGAGATACAGATACGCAGTATTTT. This sequence encodes CASSLLGQGDTDTQYF.

This clonotype was counted ten times or more. The V gene is TRBV7-9, the J gene TRBJ2-7; 7 bases line up with TRBD2. Germline CDR1 SEHNR, CDR2 FQNEAQ (reference sequence). Trimming removed 4 bases from V and 5 bases from J; junction bases left unmatched: 11. This CDR3 contains 15 residues. The CDR3 nucleotides are TGTGCCAGCAGCTCTTCGGTGGGGGGGATGGACGAGCAGTACTTC. Translated, it gives CASSSSVGGMDEQYF.